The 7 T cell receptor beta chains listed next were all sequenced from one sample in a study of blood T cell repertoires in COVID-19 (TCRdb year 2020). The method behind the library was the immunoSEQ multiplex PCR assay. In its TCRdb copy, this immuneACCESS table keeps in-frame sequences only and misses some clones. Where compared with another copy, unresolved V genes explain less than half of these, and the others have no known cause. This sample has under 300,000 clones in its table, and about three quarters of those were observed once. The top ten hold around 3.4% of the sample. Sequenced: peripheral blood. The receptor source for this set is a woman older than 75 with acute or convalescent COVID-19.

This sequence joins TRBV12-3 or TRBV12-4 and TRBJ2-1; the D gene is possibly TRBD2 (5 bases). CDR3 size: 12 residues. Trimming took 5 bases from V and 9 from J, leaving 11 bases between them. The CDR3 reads CASSTSAIEQFF. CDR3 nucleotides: TGTGCCAGCAGTACTAGTGCTATTGAGCAGTTCTTC.

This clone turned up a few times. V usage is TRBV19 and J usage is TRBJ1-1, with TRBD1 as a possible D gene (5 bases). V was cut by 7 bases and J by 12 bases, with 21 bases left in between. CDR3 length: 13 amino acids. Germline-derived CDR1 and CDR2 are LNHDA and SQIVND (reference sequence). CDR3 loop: CASTTQGLGSPFF. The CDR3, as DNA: TGTGCCAGTACTACGCAGGGTTTGGGTAGTCCTTTCTTT. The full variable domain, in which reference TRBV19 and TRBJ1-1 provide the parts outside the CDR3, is DGGITQSPKYLFRKEGQNVTLSCEQNLNHDAMYWYRQDPGQGLRLIYYSQIVNDFQKGDIAEGYSVSREKKESFPLTVTSAQKNPTAFYLCASTTQGLGSPFFGQGTRLTVV.

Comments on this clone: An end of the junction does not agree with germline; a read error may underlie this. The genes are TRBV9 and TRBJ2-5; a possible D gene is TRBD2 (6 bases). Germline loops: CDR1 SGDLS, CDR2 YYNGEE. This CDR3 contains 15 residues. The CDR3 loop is CASSVGAGPQETQYF. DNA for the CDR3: TGTGCCAGTAGCGTAGGGGCGGGGCCCCAAGAGACCCAGTACTTC.

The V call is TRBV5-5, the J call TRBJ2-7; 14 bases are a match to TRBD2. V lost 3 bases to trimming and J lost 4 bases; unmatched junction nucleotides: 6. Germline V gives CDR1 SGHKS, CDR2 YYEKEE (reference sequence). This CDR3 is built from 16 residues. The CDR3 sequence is CASSSRTSGGIYEQYF. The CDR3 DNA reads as TGTGCCAGCAGCTCCCGGACTAGCGGGGGGATTTACGAGCAGTACTTC.

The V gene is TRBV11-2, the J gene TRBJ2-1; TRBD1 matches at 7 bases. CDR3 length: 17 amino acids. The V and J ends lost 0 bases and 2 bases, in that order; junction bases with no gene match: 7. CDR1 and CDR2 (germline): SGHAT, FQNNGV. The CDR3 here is CASSLEWAGGTYNEQFF. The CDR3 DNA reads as TGTGCCAGCAGCTTAGAGTGGGCAGGGGGAACCTACAATGAGCAGTTCTTC. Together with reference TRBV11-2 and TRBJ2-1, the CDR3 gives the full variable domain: EAGVAQSPRYKIIEKRQSVAFWCNPISGHATLYWYQQILGQGPKLLIQFQNNGVVDDSQLPKDRFSAERLKGVDSTLKIQPAKLEDSAVYLCASSLEWAGGTYNEQFFGPGTRLTVL.

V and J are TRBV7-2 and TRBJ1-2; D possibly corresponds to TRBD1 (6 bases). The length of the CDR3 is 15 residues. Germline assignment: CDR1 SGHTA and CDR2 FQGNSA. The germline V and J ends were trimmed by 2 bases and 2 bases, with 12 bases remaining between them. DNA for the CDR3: TGTGCCAGCAGCTTATCAGGGGCTATAAACTATGGCTACACCTTC. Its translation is CASSLSGAINYGYTF.

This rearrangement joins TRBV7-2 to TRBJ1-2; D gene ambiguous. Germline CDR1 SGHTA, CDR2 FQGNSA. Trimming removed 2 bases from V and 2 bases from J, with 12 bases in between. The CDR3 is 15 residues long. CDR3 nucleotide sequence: TGTGCCAGCAGCTTACAAGGGAGGTCGAACTATGGCTACACCTTC. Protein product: CASSLQGRSNYGYTF.